This TCR beta chain was retrieved from a study of T cells in Graves' hyperthyroidism and ophthalmopathy. The CDR3 consists of 14 residues. The J segment lost 4 bases and the V segment lost 2 bases, leaving 5 bases of the junction unmatched. In germline, CDR1 is SGHDT, CDR2 YYEEEE. The study based diagnoses on clinical symptoms, serum thyroxine and TRAb, thyroid ultrasound and orbital computed tomography. Amplification of TCR beta CDR3 regions used RNA as the template. HTBI primers were the set used in a first-round RT-PCR of the TCR CDR3. TCRdb reanalysed the multiplex PCR reads using MiXCR and keeps one entry per CDR3 protein. The sample has around 450,000 distinct CDR3 sequences, approximately 14% seen once. This clonotype was recorded many times.

Sequencing was carried out using blood. The chain employs TRBV5-6 and TRBJ1-2, with 7 positions matching TRBD1. This clonotype was obtained from a woman aged 18-35 years with Graves' hyperthyroidism. DNA of the CDR3: TGTGCCAGCAGCTTAACAGGGGTGACCTATGGCTACACCTTC. Translation: CASSLTGVTYGYTF.